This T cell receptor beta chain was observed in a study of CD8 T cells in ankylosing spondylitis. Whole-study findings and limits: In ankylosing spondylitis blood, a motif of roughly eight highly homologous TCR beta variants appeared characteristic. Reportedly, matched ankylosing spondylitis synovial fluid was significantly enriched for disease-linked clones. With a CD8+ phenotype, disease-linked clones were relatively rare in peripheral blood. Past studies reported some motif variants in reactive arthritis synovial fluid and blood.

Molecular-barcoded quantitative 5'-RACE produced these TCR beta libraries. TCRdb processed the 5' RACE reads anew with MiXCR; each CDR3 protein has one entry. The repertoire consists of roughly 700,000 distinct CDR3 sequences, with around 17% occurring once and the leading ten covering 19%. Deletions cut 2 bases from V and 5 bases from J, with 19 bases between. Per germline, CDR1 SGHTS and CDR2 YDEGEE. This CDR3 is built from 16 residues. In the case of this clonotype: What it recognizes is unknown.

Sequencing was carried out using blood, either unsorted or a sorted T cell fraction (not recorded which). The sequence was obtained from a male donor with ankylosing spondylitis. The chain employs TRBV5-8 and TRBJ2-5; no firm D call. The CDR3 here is CASSFPRAQHRETQYF. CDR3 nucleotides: TGTGCCAGCAGCTTCCCCCGGGCTCAACACCGGGAGACCCAGTACTTC.